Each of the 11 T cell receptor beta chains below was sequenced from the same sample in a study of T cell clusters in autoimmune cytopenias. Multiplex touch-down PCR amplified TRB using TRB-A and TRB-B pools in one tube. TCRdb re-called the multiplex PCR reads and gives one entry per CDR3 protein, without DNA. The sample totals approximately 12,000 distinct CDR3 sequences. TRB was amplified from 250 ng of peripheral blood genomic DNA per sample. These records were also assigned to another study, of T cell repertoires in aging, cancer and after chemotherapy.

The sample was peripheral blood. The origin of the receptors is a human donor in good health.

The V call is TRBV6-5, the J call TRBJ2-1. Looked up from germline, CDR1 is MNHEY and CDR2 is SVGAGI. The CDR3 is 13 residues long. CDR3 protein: CASSYRVYNEQFF.

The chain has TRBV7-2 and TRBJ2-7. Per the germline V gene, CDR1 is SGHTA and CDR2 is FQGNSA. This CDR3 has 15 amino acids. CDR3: CASSLDWLGTLEQYF.

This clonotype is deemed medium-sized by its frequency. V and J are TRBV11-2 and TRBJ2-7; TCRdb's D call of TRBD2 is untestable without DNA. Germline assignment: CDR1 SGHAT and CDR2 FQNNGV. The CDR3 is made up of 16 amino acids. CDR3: CASRTFRGRTSYEQYF.

The chain's CDR3 is CASSYVGNTDTQYF. V and J are TRBV7-9 and TRBJ2-3; absent DNA, TCRdb's TRBD1 call cannot be checked. The CDR3 has 14 residues. CDR1 is SEHNR, CDR2 FQNEAQ, per germline (reference sequence).

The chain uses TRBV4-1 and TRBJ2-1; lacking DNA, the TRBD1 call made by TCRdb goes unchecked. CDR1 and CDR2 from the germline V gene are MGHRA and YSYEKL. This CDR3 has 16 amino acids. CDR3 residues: CASSQEGQVFYNEQFF.

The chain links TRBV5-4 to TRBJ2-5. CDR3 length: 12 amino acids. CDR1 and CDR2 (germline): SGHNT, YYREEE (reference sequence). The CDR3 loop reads CASGWTQETQYF.

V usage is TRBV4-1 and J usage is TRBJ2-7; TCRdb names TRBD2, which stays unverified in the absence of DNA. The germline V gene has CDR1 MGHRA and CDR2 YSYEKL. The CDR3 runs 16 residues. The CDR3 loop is CASSPRLAHPPYEQYF.

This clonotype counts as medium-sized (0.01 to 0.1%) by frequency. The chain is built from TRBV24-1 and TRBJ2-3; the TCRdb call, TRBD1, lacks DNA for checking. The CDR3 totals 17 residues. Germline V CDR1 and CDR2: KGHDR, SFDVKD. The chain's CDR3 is CATSDRGDGDYTDTQYF.

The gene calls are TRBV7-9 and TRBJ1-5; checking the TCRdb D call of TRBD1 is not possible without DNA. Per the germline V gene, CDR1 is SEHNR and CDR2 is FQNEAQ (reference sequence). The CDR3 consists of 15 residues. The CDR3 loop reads CASSSGTGVDQPQHF.

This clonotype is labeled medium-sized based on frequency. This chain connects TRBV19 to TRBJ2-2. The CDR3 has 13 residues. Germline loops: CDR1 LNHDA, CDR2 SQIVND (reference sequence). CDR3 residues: CASRPMGTGELFF. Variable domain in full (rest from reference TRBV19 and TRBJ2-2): DGGITQSPKYLFRKEGQNVTLSCEQNLNHDAMYWYRQDPGQGLRLIYYSQIVNDFQKGDIAEGYSVSREKKESFPLTVTSAQKNPTAFYLCASRPMGTGELFFGEGSRLTVL.

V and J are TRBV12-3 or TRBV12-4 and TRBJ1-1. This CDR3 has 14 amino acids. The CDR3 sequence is CASSQSYRDTEAFF.